This paragraph covers one T cell receptor (beta chain) sequence. Its specificity is not known. Method: immunoSEQ multiplex PCR; TCRdb's copy keeps in-frame clones and lacks some. The table shows about 2.2 million clones, with approximately 92% occurring only once. These data are taken from a study of shared clonotypes between healthy human individuals. General study findings and limits: The genetic and exposure-history diversity represented was limited by few donors.

This CDR3 has 17 residues. Germline CDR1 and CDR2: SGHVS and FQNEAQ. Losses at the gene ends were 1 base for V and 7 bases for J; bases not matched to a gene: 15. Naive CD8 cells were CD45RO-negative, positively selected for CCR7, excluding terminally differentiated effector memory CD45RA+ cells. This chain uses TRBV7-8 with TRBJ2-7; 8 bases are a match to TRBD2. Sequencing was performed on naive CD8+ T cells from PBMCs. The clonotype comes from a man between 18 and 35 years old in good health. Some clones in this sample may be carry-over from other donors' samples. CDR3 protein: CASSLGFGGEGLVEQYF. The CDR3 DNA is TGTGCCAGCAGCTTAGGGTTCGGGGGGGAAGGGCTGGTTGAGCAGTACTTC.